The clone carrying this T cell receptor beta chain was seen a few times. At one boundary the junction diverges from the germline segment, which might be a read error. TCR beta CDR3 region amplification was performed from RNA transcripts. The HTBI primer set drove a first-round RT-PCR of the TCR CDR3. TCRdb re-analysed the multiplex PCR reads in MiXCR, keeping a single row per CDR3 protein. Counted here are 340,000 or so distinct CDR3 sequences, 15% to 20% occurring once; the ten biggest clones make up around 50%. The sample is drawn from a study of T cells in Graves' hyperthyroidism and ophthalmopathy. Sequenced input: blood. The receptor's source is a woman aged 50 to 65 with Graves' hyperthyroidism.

The chain's CDR3 is CASSLNPPGTGDTGELFF. The CDR3 DNA reads as TGTGCTAGCAGCTTAAACCCCCCCGGGACAGGGGACACCGGGGAGCTGTTTTTT. The chain carries TRBV7-7 and TRBJ2-2; 10 bases fit TRBD1. CDR1 is SSHAT and CDR2 is FNYEAQ in the germline V gene (reference sequence). The CDR3 length is 18 residues.